These 4 T cell receptor beta chains originate from one sample sequenced in a study of shared clonotypes between healthy human individuals. Assay: immunoSEQ multiplex PCR; the TCRdb copy retains only in-frame clones and omits some. Of some 1,100,000 clones listed, 75% to 85% are singletons. Input material: memory CD4+ T cells from PBMCs. As to subset: CD45RA-negative fraction. All receptors come from a young man in good health. Some clones in this sample may be carry-over from other donors' samples.

The CDR3 region is CASLIQGGTDTQYF. CDR3 sequence (DNA): TGCGCCAGCCTCATACAGGGGGGCACAGATACGCAGTATTTT. The genes are TRBV5-1 and TRBJ2-3, with 8 nucleotides matching TRBD1. The CDR3 sequence is 14 residues long. Trimming took 7 bases from V and 1 from J; bases not matched to a gene: 5. Germline assignment: CDR1 SGHRS and CDR2 YFSETQ. The variable domain in full, with the rest retrieved from reference TRBV5-1 and TRBJ2-3, is KAGVTQTPRYLIKTRGQQVTLSCSPISGHRSVSWYQQTPGQGLQFLFEYFSETQRNKGNFPGRFSGRQFSNSRSEMNVSTLELGDSALYLCASLIQGGTDTQYFGPGTRLTVL.

The gene calls are TRBV25-1 and TRBJ2-1, with 14 bases lining up with TRBD2. Trimming cost V 4 bases and J 9 bases; bases outside gene matches: 8. Germline CDR1 MGHDK, CDR2 SYGVNS. The CDR3 loop spans 16 amino acids. CDR3 sequence (DNA): TGTGCCAGCAGTGGGCCGACTAGCGGGAGGGCCGGTGAGCAGTTCTTC. Encoded protein: CASSGPTSGRAGEQFF.

In its sample, this clone was seen once. The chain is built from TRBV28 and TRBJ2-1, with D tentatively TRBD1 (6 bases). V was cut by 5 bases and J by 8 bases, with 22 bases left in between. CDR1 is MDHEN, CDR2 SYDVKM, per germline. This CDR3 region has 16 residues. CDR3 in amino acids: CASSGDRDTVYHEQFF. The DNA for the CDR3 is TGTGCCAGCAGTGGGGACCGGGACACGGTTTACCATGAGCAGTTCTTC.

The rearrangement links TRBV4-2 to TRBJ1-4; a weak D match, TRBD1 (5 bases). The length of the CDR3 is 14 residues. Germline-derived CDR1 and CDR2 are LGHNA and YNFKEQ. V was trimmed by 1 base and J by 5 bases, leaving 8 bases between them. The CDR3 region has the DNA TGTGCCAGCAGCCAAGCGGGGCCAAATGAAAAACTGTTTTTT. The encoded protein is CASSQAGPNEKLFF.